Listed here are 21 T cell receptor beta chains from one sample, sequenced in a study of T cell responses to AZD1222 COVID-19 vaccine listed by TCRdb under 2021. Libraries came from the immunoSEQ multiplex PCR assay. TCRdb carries this immuneACCESS record with in-frame sequences only. Its versions omit some clonotypes, under half of them owing to an unresolved V gene in the studies checked, with the rest unexplained. The sample table shows about 150,000 clones, and roughly 90% are seen once. The ten largest clones add up to approximately 1.5% of the sample. The time point label, as the study defines it: about 28 days (+/-7) after the second vaccine dose. Sequencing was performed on peripheral blood, taken 28 days after the second AZD1222 dose. The source is an adult who received the AZD1222 COVID-19 vaccine.

This chain connects TRBV4-1 to TRBJ1-6, with D perhaps TRBD1 (6 bases). CDR3 size: 17 residues. The germline V gene has CDR1 MGHRA and CDR2 YSYEKL. V lost 1 base and J 8 bases, leaving 18 bases between the germline ends. The CDR3, as DNA: TGCGCCAGCAGCCAAGGGGCGGGTCCAGGGGATTATTCACCCCTCCACTTT. Amino acids: CASSQGAGPGDYSPLHF.

The genes are TRBV14 and TRBJ2-1; 8 bases fit TRBD2. This CDR3 is 17 amino acids long. Germline CDR1 reads SGHDN; CDR2 reads FVKESK. V lost 1 base and J lost 10; bases outside the gene matches: 15. The CDR3 sequence is CASSQGFFPGGREEQFF. CDR3 sequence (DNA): TGTGCCAGCAGCCAAGGTTTTTTTCCGGGGGGGAGAGAGGAGCAGTTCTTC. Full variable domain (rest looked up from reference TRBV14 and TRBJ2-1): EAGVTQFPSHSVIEKGQTVTLRCDPISGHDNLYWYRRVMGKEIKFLLHFVKESKQDESGMPNNRFLAERTGGTYSTLKVQPAELEDSGVYFCASSQGFFPGGREEQFFGPGTRLTVL.

The genes are TRBV28 and TRBJ1-2; D unresolved. The CDR3 extends over 12 amino acids. CDR1 is MDHEN, CDR2 SYDVKM, per germline. Trimming took 3 bases from V and 5 from J, leaving 7 bases between them. CDR3 DNA: TGTGCCAGCAGTTTGCAGATTTATGGCTACACCTTC. Translated: CASSLQIYGYTF.

V and J are TRBV7-9 and TRBJ2-2, with no clear D. Germline lookup yields CDR1 SEHNR and CDR2 FQNEAQ (reference sequence). Trimming removed 2 bases from V and 6 bases from J, with 13 bases in between. The CDR3 spans 15 residues. Here the CDR3 DNA reads TGTGCCAGCAGCTTAACCGGCCAAGTATCCGGGGAGCTGTTTTTT. Amino acid sequence: CASSLTGQVSGELFF.

The chain couples TRBV30 to TRBJ1-3; possibly TRBD1 for D (5 bases). Deletions cut 7 bases from V and 0 bases from J, with 13 bases between. The CDR3 is made up of 14 amino acids. Germline V gives CDR1 GTSNPN, CDR2 SVGIG (reference sequence). This CDR3 is CALKPDNSGNTIYF. The CDR3 coding sequence is TGTGCCTTAAAACCGGACAACTCTGGAAACACCATATATTTT.

This clone was counted a few times. The chain carries TRBV12-3 or TRBV12-4 and TRBJ1-5; D remains ambiguous. This CDR3 region has 11 residues. V dropped 5 bases and J dropped 11 bases, with 10 bases sitting between them. CDR3 protein: CASSLSGTQHF. The CDR3 DNA reads as TGTGCCAGCAGTCTATCCGGGACCCAGCATTTT.

The V and J genes are TRBV19 and TRBJ2-7; 11 bases are shared with TRBD1. V lost 8 bases, J lost 7 bases, and 7 bases stayed unmatched. Germline lookup yields CDR1 LNHDA and CDR2 SQIVND (reference sequence). The CDR3 has 13 residues. The CDR3, as DNA: TGTGCCAGTTCGGACAGGGGGCCTCGGGAGCAGTACTTC. Amino acids: CASSDRGPREQYF. Complete variable domain (other parts from reference TRBV19 and TRBJ2-7): DGGITQSPKYLFRKEGQNVTLSCEQNLNHDAMYWYRQDPGQGLRLIYYSQIVNDFQKGDIAEGYSVSREKKESFPLTVTSAQKNPTAFYLCASSDRGPREQYFGPGTRLTVT.

The chain is built from TRBV6-5 and TRBJ1-1; D not certain. The CDR3 extends over 13 amino acids. Germline CDR1 MNHEY, CDR2 SVGAGI. The V end lost 6 bases, the J end lost 6 bases, and 14 bases lay between the germline ends. The CDR3 coding sequence is TGTGCCAGCAGACTGGGATACGGCTCTGAAGCTTTCTTT. This encodes CASRLGYGSEAFF.

V usage is TRBV6-5 and J usage is TRBJ2-1; D gene ambiguous. CDR1 and CDR2 (germline): MNHEY, SVGAGI. Trimming left V 5 bases short and J 5 bases short, with 10 bases between. The CDR3 has 13 residues. The CDR3 DNA follows: TGTGCCAGCAGTCGAGCAAGCCACAATGAGCAGTTCTTC. It yields the protein CASSRASHNEQFF.

The chain couples TRBV7-6 to TRBJ1-6; D gene uncertain. The germline V gene encodes CDR1 SGHVS and CDR2 FNYEAQ. The CDR3 length is 13 residues. Trimming took off 1 base at V and 10 bases at J, with 8 bases between the two ends. The CDR3 protein is CASSLGEGSPLHF. CDR3 DNA: TGTGCCAGCAGCTTAGGGGAGGGCTCACCCCTCCACTTT. Full variable domain (missing parts from reference TRBV7-6 and TRBJ1-6): GAGVSQSPRYKVTKRGQDVALRCDPISGHVSLYWYRQALGQGPEFLTYFNYEAQQDKSGLPNDRFSAERPEGSISTLTIQRTEQRDSAMYRCASSLGEGSPLHFGNGTRLTVT.

The chain joins TRBV7-9 to TRBJ2-7; 9 bases fit TRBD2. J was trimmed by 7 bases and V by 1 base; bases with no gene match: 8. The CDR3 has 15 amino acids. Germline V lookup: CDR1 SEHNR, CDR2 FQNEAQ (reference sequence). The CDR3 is CASSLEFGLAREQYF. For the CDR3, the DNA is TGTGCCAGCAGCTTAGAATTCGGACTAGCGAGGGAGCAGTACTTC.

This rearrangement joins TRBV5-1 to TRBJ2-1; D gene unclear. Looked up from germline, CDR1 is SGHRS and CDR2 is YFSETQ. V was trimmed by 5 bases and J by 2 bases, leaving 11 bases between them. There are 14 residues in the CDR3. The CDR3 loop is CASSLDGPYNEQFF. The CDR3 region has the DNA TGCGCCAGCAGTCTGGACGGACCCTACAATGAGCAGTTCTTC.

V gene TRBV11-2 combines with J gene TRBJ1-2, with a weak D call TRBD1 (5 bases). The CDR3 runs to 14 residues. V was pared by 4 bases and J by 3 bases, with 12 bases between. The germline gives CDR1 SGHAT, CDR2 FQNNGV. The DNA for the CDR3 is TGTGCCAGCAGCTCGTCTCAGGGTCACTATGGCTACACCTTC. Translation: CASSSSQGHYGYTF. The full variable domain, rest sourced from reference TRBV11-2 and TRBJ1-2, is EAGVAQSPRYKIIEKRQSVAFWCNPISGHATLYWYQQILGQGPKLLIQFQNNGVVDDSQLPKDRFSAERLKGVDSTLKIQPAKLEDSAVYLCASSSSQGHYGYTFGSGTRLTVV.

The CDR3 DNA is TGTGCCAGCAGTTCGGGTAACTATGGCTACACCTTC. It specifies CASSSGNYGYTF. This chain uses TRBV27 with TRBJ1-2; unclear D gene. This CDR3 is 12 amino acids long. V was trimmed by 4 bases and J by 1 base, leaving 4 bases between them. The germline V gene has CDR1 MNHEY and CDR2 SMNVEV (reference sequence).

This chain's CDR3 is CASRFPPRGRRWTEAFF. For the CDR3, the DNA is TGTGCAAGTCGCTTCCCCCCGCGAGGGAGGCGATGGACTGAAGCTTTCTTT. The chain combines TRBV12-2 with TRBJ1-1. TRBV12-2 has pseudogene status. The CDR3 has 17 amino acids.

This chain uses TRBV19 with TRBJ2-1; no firm D call. Looked up from germline, CDR1 is LNHDA and CDR2 is SQIVND (reference sequence). The CDR3 consists of 12 residues. V was trimmed by 3 bases and J by 4 bases, leaving 4 bases between them. The CDR3 region is CASSIPYNEQFF. The CDR3, as DNA: TGTGCCAGTAGTATTCCTTACAATGAGCAGTTCTTC.

V and J are TRBV6-1 and TRBJ1-4; no reliable D call. The CDR3 is 16 amino acids. From germline, CDR1 is MNHNS and CDR2 SASEGT. Trimming left V 3 bases short and J 0 bases short, with 11 bases between. The CDR3 nucleotides are TGTGCCAGCAGTGACCGACTAACTGCAACTAATGAAAAACTGTTTTTT. Translated, it gives CASSDRLTATNEKLFF.

The rearrangement uses TRBV6-2 or TRBV6-3 and TRBJ1-2; no definite D call. Germline V lookup: CDR1 MNHEY, CDR2 SVGEGT. V was trimmed by 0 bases and J by 5 bases, leaving 13 bases between them. The CDR3 covers 15 residues. DNA of the CDR3: TGTGCCAGCAGTTACTCGACGGCAGTGCTTTATGGCTACACCTTC. Translating gives CASSYSTAVLYGYTF.

CDR3 coding DNA: TGCGCCAGCAGGACGGGACAGGGGGGAACTGAAGCTTTCTTT. Translation gives CASRTGQGGTEAFF. The rearrangement joins TRBV5-1 to TRBJ1-1, with 11 nucleotides matching TRBD1. This CDR3 region has 14 residues. Trimming at V came to 5 bases and at J to 5 bases, leaving 5 bases not matched to a gene. Germline lookup yields CDR1 SGHRS and CDR2 YFSETQ.

This rearrangement joins TRBV11-1 to TRBJ1-1; no clear D gene. The V end was cut by 2 bases, the J end by 5 bases, with 9 bases between. This CDR3 is 13 amino acids long. In germline, CDR1 is SGHAT, CDR2 FQDESV (reference sequence). Here the CDR3 reads CASSLIHGTEAFF. CDR3 DNA sequence: TGTGCCAGCAGCTTAATCCACGGGACTGAAGCTTTCTTT.

The chain links TRBV20-1 to TRBJ1-1; D gene unclear. The CDR3 loop spans 10 amino acids. In germline, CDR1 is DFQATT, CDR2 SNEGSKA (reference sequence). Trimming shortened V by 5 bases and J by 7 bases, and 8 bases separated the two germline ends. CDR3 coding DNA: TGCAGTGCTGGTAGTTATGAAGCTTTCTTT. This encodes CSAGSYEAFF.